This T cell receptor (beta chain) comes out of a study of blood T cell repertoires in COVID-19. About the research overall: Collection of acute and convalescent COVID-19 samples took place in the United States, Italy and Spain.

Germline-derived CDR1 and CDR2 are LGHNA and YNFKEQ. V trimming: 1 base; J trimming: 4 bases; junction bases outside the gene matches: 6. The CDR3 runs to 16 residues. Here immunoSEQ multiplex PCR was the method, and the copy in TCRdb shows in-frame clones only, minus some. The sample shows under 300,000 clones, about 83% of them seen only once. V is TRBV4-2 and J is TRBJ1-5, with 8 bases that match TRBD1. Input material: peripheral blood. The source is a human donor in a cohort sampled during active COVID-19. CDR3 DNA sequence: TGTGCCAGCAGCCAAGGGGGACAGGAGACAAATCAGCCCCAGCATTTT. Translating gives CASSQGGQETNQPQHF.